Following are 30 T cell receptor beta chains from one sample sequenced in a study of blood T cell repertoires in COVID-19. Generated by immunoSEQ multiplex PCR, the TCRdb table keeps only in-frame clones and is missing some. The sample has tens of thousands of clones, 75% to 90% seen once. The sample consisted of peripheral blood. The receptors shown here come from a man aged 55 to 70 with COVID-19, enrolled during active disease.

V and J are TRBV9 and TRBJ1-1; D gene unclear. The V gene's germline CDR1 is SGDLS and CDR2 YYNGEE. Trimming pared 2 bases from V and 2 bases from J, leaving 13 bases between. The CDR3 contains 15 residues. The CDR3 reads CASSVGLRANTEAFF. For the CDR3, the DNA is TGTGCCAGCAGCGTCGGGTTGAGGGCCAACACTGAAGCTTTCTTT.

In DNA form, the CDR3 reads TGTGCTAGTAGGGACAGGGCCGGCTCCTACAATGAGCAGTTCTTC. It codes for CASRDRAGSYNEQFF. This chain uses TRBV12-5 with TRBJ2-1; the match to TRBD1 covers 9 bases. Germline V gives CDR1 LGHNT, CDR2 FRNRAP. J lost 0 bases, V lost 8 bases, and 5 bases had no gene match. This CDR3 contains 15 residues.

The rearrangement links TRBV19 to TRBJ2-7, with 9 bases lining up with TRBD1. This CDR3 comprises 14 residues. Germline V lookup: CDR1 LNHDA, CDR2 SQIVND (reference sequence). Trimming removed 4 bases from V and 7 bases from J; junction bases left unmatched: 8. This chain's CDR3 is CASSTPDRGREQYF. The CDR3 DNA sequence: TGTGCCAGTAGTACGCCGGACAGGGGTCGGGAGCAGTACTTC.

The chain joins TRBV12-3 or TRBV12-4 to TRBJ2-7, with 10 bases that match TRBD2. The CDR3 is made up of 13 amino acids. V was clipped by 7 bases and J by 5 bases; unmatched bases: 5. The CDR3 is CASTQSGRDEQYF. CDR3 nucleotides: TGTGCCAGCACCCAAAGCGGGAGGGACGAGCAGTACTTC.

The chain uses TRBV2 and TRBJ1-4; D is possibly TRBD1 (6 bases). The V end lost 9 bases, the J end lost 8 bases, and 13 bases lay between the germline ends. CDR1 is SNHLY and CDR2 is FYNNEI in the germline V gene. The CDR3 is made up of 12 amino acids. CDR3 sequence: CASHYREEKLFF. The CDR3 nucleotides are TGTGCCAGTCACTACAGGGAAGAAAAACTGTTTTTT.

The rearrangement uses TRBV18 and TRBJ1-5; the match to TRBD1 covers 9 bases. Unmatched junction bases numbered 1, after V lost 0 bases and J lost 7 bases. This CDR3 spans 14 amino acids. Germline CDR1 KGHSH, CDR2 LQKENI. DNA of the CDR3: TGTGCCAGCTCACCACCGGGACAGGGACAGCCCCAGCATTTT. Translation: CASSPPGQGQPQHF.

The rearrangement joins TRBV3-1 (or the pseudogene TRBV3-2) to TRBJ1-1, with D possibly TRBD1 on 5 matching bases. V was shortened by 1 base and J by 4 bases, with 16 bases between the two germline ends. CDR1 is LGHDT and CDR2 is YNNKEL in the germline V gene (reference sequence). The CDR3 consists of 16 residues. The CDR3 region has the DNA TGTGCCAGCAGCCAAGCCGCGCTGGGGGGATTCACTGAAGCTTTCTTT. It specifies CASSQAALGGFTEAFF.

CDR3 DNA: TGTGCCAGCAGTTTCGACAGGGAAGGCGAGCAGTACTTC. Residues: CASSFDREGEQYF. The chain recombines TRBV12-3 or TRBV12-4 with TRBJ2-7; TRBD1 agrees at 7 bases. The CDR3 totals 13 residues. J lost 6 bases, V lost 3 bases, and 5 bases had no gene match.

The V gene is TRBV5-5, the J gene TRBJ1-1; D gene unclear. This CDR3 is 15 amino acids long. Per the germline V gene, CDR1 is SGHKS and CDR2 is YYEKEE (reference sequence). V was cut by 5 bases and J by 4 bases, with 18 bases left in between. This CDR3 reads CASRKGRQEGTEAFF. As DNA, the CDR3 is TGTGCCAGCAGAAAAGGACGCCAGGAGGGCACTGAAGCTTTCTTT.

This chain joins TRBV3-1 (or the pseudogene TRBV3-2) and TRBJ1-1, with D hard to call. The CDR3 totals 11 residues. Germline CDR1 LGHDT, CDR2 YNNKEL (reference sequence). Trimming shortened V by 8 bases and J by 1 base, and 5 bases separated the two germline ends. CDR3 nucleotides: TGTGCCAGCGCAGGGAACACTGAAGCTTTCTTT. Translating gives CASAGNTEAFF.

The rearrangement joins TRBV19 to TRBJ1-2, with unresolved D. V was shortened by 10 bases and J by 1 base, with 16 bases between the two germline ends. CDR1 and CDR2 from the germline V gene are LNHDA and SQIVND (reference sequence). The CDR3 sequence is 14 residues long. The CDR3 DNA follows: TGTGCCACGACACCGCTATCCGATAACTATGGCTACACCTTC. It encodes CATTPLSDNYGYTF.

This chain links TRBV7-2 with TRBJ1-1, with no clear D. The CDR3 runs to 14 residues. Per the germline V gene, CDR1 is SGHTA and CDR2 is FQGNSA. With 4 bases removed from V and 4 bases from J, the gap between germline ends came to 13 bases. CDR3 nucleotides: TGTGCCAGCAGCTCGGAGGCGTTAGTCACTGAAGCTTTCTTT. Protein product: CASSSEALVTEAFF.

The V gene is TRBV4-3, the J gene TRBJ1-4; D is uncertain. CDR1 and CDR2 from the germline V gene are LGHNA and YSLEER. Trimming took 0 bases from V and 0 from J, leaving 11 bases between them. CDR3 length: 17 residues. The CDR3 DNA reads TGCGCCAGCAGCCAAGATCTCAGGTCAGCAACTAATGAAAAACTGTTTTTT. This gives the protein CASSQDLRSATNEKLFF.

The gene calls are TRBV19 and TRBJ1-5; D remains unclear. This CDR3 comprises 12 residues. Germline values: CDR1 LNHDA, CDR2 SQIVND (reference sequence). Trimming removed 8 bases from V and 7 bases from J, with 12 bases in between. The CDR3, as DNA: TGTGCCAGTCGAGGGTATGGGCAGCCCCAGCATTTT. The encoded protein is CASRGYGQPQHF.

This clone was observed a single time. This sequence joins TRBV3-1 (or the pseudogene TRBV3-2) and TRBJ1-1; D is uncertain. The V gene lost 1 base and the J gene lost 3 bases, with 9 bases spanning the gap. There are 14 residues in the CDR3. The germline CDR1 and CDR2 sequences are LGHDT and YNNKEL (reference sequence). CDR3 bases: TGTGCCAGCAGCCAAGGTCCGGGTGACACTGAAGCTTTCTTT. Translation gives CASSQGPGDTEAFF.

The rearrangement uses TRBV7-3 and TRBJ2-7; 9 bases are a match to TRBD2. Germline V gene sequence: CDR1 SGHTA, CDR2 FQGTGA. V gave up 3 bases and J gave up 5 bases; unmatched junction bases: 11. The CDR3 runs 16 residues. CDR3 residues: CASSLRKREALHEQYF. The CDR3 DNA follows: TGTGCCAGCAGCTTGAGAAAGCGGGAGGCCCTGCACGAGCAGTACTTC.

This chain joins TRBV7-6 and TRBJ2-5; 10 bases are shared with TRBD2. J was trimmed by 5 bases and V by 5 bases; bases with no gene match: 17. The CDR3 has 18 amino acids. From germline, CDR1 is SGHVS and CDR2 FNYEAQ. CDR3 region: CASSPVRRAGGPGETQYF. The CDR3 nucleotides are TGTGCCAGCAGCCCCGTACGAAGAGCGGGAGGGCCCGGGGAGACCCAGTACTTC.

J is TRBJ2-1 and V is TRBV10-3; maybe TRBD2 (5 bases). Germline CDR1 reads ENHRY; CDR2 reads SYGVKD. CDR3 length equals 12 residues. Trimming stripped 3 bases from V and 9 bases from J, with 9 bases between. CDR3 nucleotides: TGTGCCATCAGTGAATTGGCGGGTGAGCAGTTCTTC. Amino acids: CAISELAGEQFF.

This rearrangement joins TRBV18 to TRBJ1-5; 7 bases fit TRBD1. Germline CDR1 KGHSH, CDR2 LQKENI. CDR3 length equals 13 residues. V shed 3 bases and J 7 bases; nucleotides not matched to a gene: 3. The DNA for the CDR3 is TGTGCCAGCTCACCGGCAGGGGGACAGCCCCAGCATTTT. This translates into CASSPAGGQPQHF.

In its sample, this clone was seen once. The V and J genes are TRBV19 and TRBJ2-1, with TRBD2 matching 11 bases. Germline CDR1 reads LNHDA; CDR2 reads SQIVND (reference sequence). V gave up 5 bases and J gave up 5 bases; unmatched junction bases: 20. The length of the CDR3 is 20 residues. CDR3 sequence: CASSLPPGLAEKLNNNEQFF. In DNA form, the CDR3 reads TGTGCCAGTAGTCTGCCCCCGGGACTAGCGGAAAAGCTAAATAACAATGAGCAGTTCTTC.

The chain joins TRBV5-1 to TRBJ2-1; 9 bases match TRBD2. CDR3 length: 14 residues. CDR1 SGHRS and CDR2 YFSETQ come from the germline V gene. V was clipped by 3 bases and J by 5 bases; unmatched bases: 3. The CDR3 region is CASSSQREDNEQFF. The CDR3 bases are TGCGCCAGCAGCTCTCAGCGGGAGGACAATGAGCAGTTCTTC.

CDR3: CASSATSGSVTETQYF. The CDR3, as DNA: TGTGCCAGCAGTGCGACTAGCGGGAGTGTGACAGAGACCCAGTACTTC. The chain carries TRBV2 and TRBJ2-5; 12 bases fit TRBD2. J was trimmed by 4 bases and V by 4 bases; bases with no gene match: 7. The germline V gene has CDR1 SNHLY and CDR2 FYNNEI. The length of the CDR3 is 16 residues.

In its sample, this clone was seen once. J is TRBJ1-1 and V is TRBV18; D is possibly TRBD1 (5 bases). V dropped 6 bases and J dropped 10 bases, with 21 bases sitting between them. This CDR3 is 14 amino acids long. Looked up from germline, CDR1 is KGHSH and CDR2 is LQKENI. The chain's CDR3 is CASSPGRQGQRAFF. As DNA, the CDR3 is TGTGCCAGCTCCCCGGGGAGGCAGGGTCAACGAGCTTTCTTT.

The gene calls are TRBV14 and TRBJ2-5; maybe TRBD1 (5 bases). V was trimmed by 0 bases and J by 2 bases, leaving 13 bases between them. Germline CDR1 and CDR2: SGHDN and FVKESK. This CDR3 region has 16 residues. The CDR3 nucleotides are TGTGCCAGCAGCCAAGATCGTAGGGCAGGGCAAGAGACCCAGTACTTC. It translates to CASSQDRRAGQETQYF.

The rearrangement links TRBV5-4 to TRBJ2-4; the match to TRBD2 covers 9 bases. J was trimmed by 7 bases and V by 4 bases; bases with no gene match: 12. Germline loops: CDR1 SGHNT, CDR2 YYREEE (reference sequence). The CDR3 runs to 16 residues. The CDR3, as DNA: TGTGCCAGCAGCCTCTTTAGCGGGAGCGAAGGGAACATTCAGTACTTC. Residues: CASSLFSGSEGNIQYF.

This chain joins TRBV5-1 and TRBJ2-3, with a weak D call TRBD1 (5 bases). In germline, CDR1 is SGHRS, CDR2 YFSETQ. V was trimmed by 3 bases and J by 2 bases, leaving 10 bases between them. This CDR3 has 14 residues. The CDR3 coding sequence is TGCGCCAGCAGCTCCAGGGAAGTCACAGATACGCAGTATTTT. The encoded protein is CASSSREVTDTQYF.

The chain carries TRBV19 and TRBJ1-4, with D tentatively TRBD1 (5 bases). The CDR3 spans 14 residues. Trimming took off 4 bases at V and 8 bases at J, with 14 bases between the two ends. CDR1 and CDR2 (germline): LNHDA, SQIVND (reference sequence). CDR3 in amino acids: CASSTGGEGEKLFF. The CDR3 nucleotides read TGTGCCAGTAGTACGGGAGGGGAGGGAGAAAAACTGTTTTTT.

The chain is built from TRBV24-1 and TRBJ2-1; tentatively, D is TRBD2 (6 bases). This CDR3 is built from 14 residues. V gave up 4 bases and J gave up 13 bases, with 19 bases separating them. Germline-derived CDR1 and CDR2 are KGHDR and SFDVKD. For the CDR3, the DNA is TGTGCCACCAGTGACAATAGCGGCTTGCTCTCACAGTTCTTC. Residues: CATSDNSGLLSQFF.

This chain uses TRBV24-1 with TRBJ1-5, with 7 bases aligning to TRBD1. The CDR3 length is 14 residues. Germline V gene lookup returns CDR1 KGHDR and CDR2 SFDVKD. J gave up 11 bases and V 2 bases, and 8 bases lay outside the gene matches. For the CDR3, the DNA is TGTGCCACCAGTGATTCACAGGGGATGGGAGCCCAGCATTTT. Translation: CATSDSQGMGAQHF.

V usage is TRBV5-1 and J usage is TRBJ2-1, with 10 bases that match TRBD2. Germline CDR1 reads SGHRS; CDR2 reads YFSETQ. The V gene end was trimmed by 0 bases and the J gene end by 10 bases; junction bases not matched to a gene: 10. The CDR3 sequence is 16 residues long. CDR3: CASSLGSSGSLGEQFF. The CDR3 bases are TGCGCCAGCAGCTTGGGGTCTAGCGGGAGTCTAGGCGAGCAGTTCTTC.